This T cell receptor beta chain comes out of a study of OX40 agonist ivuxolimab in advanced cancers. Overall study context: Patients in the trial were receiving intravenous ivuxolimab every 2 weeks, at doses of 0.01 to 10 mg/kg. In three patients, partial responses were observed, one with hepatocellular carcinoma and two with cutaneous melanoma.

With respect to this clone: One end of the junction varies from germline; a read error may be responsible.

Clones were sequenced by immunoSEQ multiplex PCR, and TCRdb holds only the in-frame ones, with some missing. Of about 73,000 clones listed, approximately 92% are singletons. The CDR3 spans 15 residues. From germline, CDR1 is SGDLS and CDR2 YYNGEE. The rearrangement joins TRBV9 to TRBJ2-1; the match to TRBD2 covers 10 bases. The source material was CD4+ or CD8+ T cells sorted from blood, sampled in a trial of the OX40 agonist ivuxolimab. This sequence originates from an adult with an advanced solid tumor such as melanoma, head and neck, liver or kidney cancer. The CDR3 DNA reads TGTGCCAGCAGCGTCAGCGGGAGGGCCTATAATGAGCAGTTCTTC. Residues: CASSVSGRAYNEQFF.